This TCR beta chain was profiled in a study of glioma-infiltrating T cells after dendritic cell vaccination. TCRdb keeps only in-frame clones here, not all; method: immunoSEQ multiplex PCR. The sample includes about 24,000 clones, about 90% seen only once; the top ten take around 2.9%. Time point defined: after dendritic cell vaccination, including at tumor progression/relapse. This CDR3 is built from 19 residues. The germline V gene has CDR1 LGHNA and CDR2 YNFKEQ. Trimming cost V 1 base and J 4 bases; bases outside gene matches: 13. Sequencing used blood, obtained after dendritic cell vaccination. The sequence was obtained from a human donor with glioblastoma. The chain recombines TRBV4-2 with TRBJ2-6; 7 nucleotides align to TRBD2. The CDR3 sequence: CASSQGLRGVLGGANVLTF. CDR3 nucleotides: TGTGCCAGCAGCCAAGGGCTTCGGGGGGTTCTTGGAGGGGCCAACGTCCTGACTTTC.